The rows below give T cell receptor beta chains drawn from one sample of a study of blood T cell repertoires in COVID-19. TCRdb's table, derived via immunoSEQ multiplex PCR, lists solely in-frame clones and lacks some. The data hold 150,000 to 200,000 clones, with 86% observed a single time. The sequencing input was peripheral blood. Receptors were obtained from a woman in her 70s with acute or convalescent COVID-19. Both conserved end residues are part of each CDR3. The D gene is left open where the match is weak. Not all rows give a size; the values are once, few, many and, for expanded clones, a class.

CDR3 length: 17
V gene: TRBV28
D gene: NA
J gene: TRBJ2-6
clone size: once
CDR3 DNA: TGTGCCAGCAGGCCTACCCAGGGAATCTCTGGGGCCAACGTCCTGACTTTC
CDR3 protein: CASRPTQGISGANVLTF

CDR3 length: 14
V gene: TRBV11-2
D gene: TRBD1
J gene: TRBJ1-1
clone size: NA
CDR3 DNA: TGTGCCAGCAGCCCACAGGGGAGGATCACTGAAGCTTTCTTT
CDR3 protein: CASSPQGRITEAFF

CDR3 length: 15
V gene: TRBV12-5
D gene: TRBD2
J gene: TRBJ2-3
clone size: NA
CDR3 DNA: TGTGCTAGTGGTTTAAAACTAGCGGGGTCAGATACGCAGTATTTT
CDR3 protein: CASGLKLAGSDTQYF

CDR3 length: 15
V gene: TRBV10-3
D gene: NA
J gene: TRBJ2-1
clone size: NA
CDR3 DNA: TGTGCCATCAGTGAAGGTGGGAGTGGGCACAATGAGCAGTTCTTC
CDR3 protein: CAISEGGSGHNEQFF

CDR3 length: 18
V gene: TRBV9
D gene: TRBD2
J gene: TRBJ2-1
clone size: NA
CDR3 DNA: TGTGCCAGCAGCCCTCGGACTAGCGGGGGGCCCCTCTACAATGAGCAGTTCTTC
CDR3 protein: CASSPRTSGGPLYNEQFF

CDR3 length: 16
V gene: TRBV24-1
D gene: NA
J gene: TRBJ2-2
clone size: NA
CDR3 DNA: TGTGCCACCAGTGATTCAGTAACAGGATTTGCCGGGGAGCTGTTTTTT
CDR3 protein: CATSDSVTGFAGELFF

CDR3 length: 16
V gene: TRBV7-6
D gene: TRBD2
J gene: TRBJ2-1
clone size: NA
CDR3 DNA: TGTGCCAGCAGCACCGAGCGGGGGGAATTTGGGAATGAGCAGTTCTTC
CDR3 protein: CASSTERGEFGNEQFF

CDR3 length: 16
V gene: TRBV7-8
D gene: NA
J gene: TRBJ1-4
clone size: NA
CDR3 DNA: TGTGCCAGCAGCTTAGCGCTCGGTCTCTCCCCTAGAAAACTGTTTTTT
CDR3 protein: CASSLALGLSPRKLFF

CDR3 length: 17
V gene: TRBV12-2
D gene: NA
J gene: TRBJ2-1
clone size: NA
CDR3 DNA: TGTGCAAGTCGCTTAGTAACTAGCGGGAGCTCCTACAATGAGCAGTTCTTC
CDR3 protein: CASRLVTSGSSYNEQFF

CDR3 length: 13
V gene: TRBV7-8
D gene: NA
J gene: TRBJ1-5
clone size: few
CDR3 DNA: TGTGCCAGCAGCGTCAGGGCTGGTCAGCCCCAGCATTTT
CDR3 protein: CASSVRAGQPQHF

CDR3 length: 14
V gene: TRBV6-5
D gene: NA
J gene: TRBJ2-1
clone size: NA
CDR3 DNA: TGTGCCAGCAGAGCATGGGACAAATACAATGAGCAGTTCTTC
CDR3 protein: CASRAWDKYNEQFF

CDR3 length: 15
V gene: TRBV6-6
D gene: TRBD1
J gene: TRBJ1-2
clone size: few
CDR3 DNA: TGTGCCAGCAGTTACTCGCAGGGGGCGACTAATGGCTACACCTTC
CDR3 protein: CASSYSQGATNGYTF

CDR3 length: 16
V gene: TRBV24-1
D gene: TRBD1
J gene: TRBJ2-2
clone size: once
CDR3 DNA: TGTGCCACCAGTGATTTTGGGGGACAGGGGCCAGGGGAGCTGTTTTTT
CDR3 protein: CATSDFGGQGPGELFF

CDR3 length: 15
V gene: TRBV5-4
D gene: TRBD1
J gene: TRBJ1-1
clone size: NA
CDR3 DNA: TGTGCCAGCAACCCCCCGGGACAGGGGGACACTGAAGCTTTCTTT
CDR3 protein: CASNPPGQGDTEAFF

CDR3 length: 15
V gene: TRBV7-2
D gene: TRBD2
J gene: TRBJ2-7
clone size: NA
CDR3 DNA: TGTGCCAGCAGCCCGGGACTAGCGGAAACCTACGAGCAGTACTTC
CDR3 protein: CASSPGLAETYEQYF

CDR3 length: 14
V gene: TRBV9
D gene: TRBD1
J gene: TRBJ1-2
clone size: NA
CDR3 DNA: TGTGCCAGCAGCGTAGACTTAACAGGGGCTGGCTACACCTTC
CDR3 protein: CASSVDLTGAGYTF

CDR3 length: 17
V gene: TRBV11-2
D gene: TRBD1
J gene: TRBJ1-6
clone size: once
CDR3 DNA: TGTGCCAGCAGCCTACGAAGTGGGGGACAGGGGATTAGTTCCCTCCACTTT
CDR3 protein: CASSLRSGGQGISSLHF